The rows below give T cell receptor beta chains drawn from one sample of a study of cytomegalovirus exposure and HLA in healthy donors. This table comes from immunoSEQ multiplex PCR, and its TCRdb copy is limited to in-frame clones, with some not included. The sample lists 110,000 to 150,000 clones, roughly 78% occurring once. Sequencing was carried out using PBMCs. These receptors were collected from a female donor in good health and CMV-seronegative. The CDR3 runs from the conserved cysteine through the conserved F or W. The D gene is left open where the match is weak. Size values are once, few and many counts, or a class for expanded clones, and some rows have none.

size	V	J	D	DNA	CDR3
once	TRBV6-1	TRBJ1-5	NA	TGTGCCAGCAGTGGGGCCCTTAGCAATCAGCCCCAGCATTTT	CASSGALSNQPQHF
once	TRBV11-2	TRBJ2-6	NA	TGTGCCAGCAGCTTGGAGGGGACTGGGGCCAACGTCCTGACTTTC	CASSLEGTGANVLTF
NA	TRBV6-1	TRBJ1-6	NA	TGTGCCAGCAGTTATGGGGACTTGCGATCACCCCTCCACTTT	CASSYGDLRSPLHF
NA	TRBV7-7	TRBJ2-5	NA	TGTGCCAGCAGCTTAGAACTACAAGAGACCCAGTACTTC	CASSLELQETQYF
NA	TRBV9	TRBJ2-3	TRBD2	TGTGCCAGCAGCCCCGTTGGAGCGGGAGTGACAGATACGCAGTATTTT	CASSPVGAGVTDTQYF
NA	TRBV7-9	TRBJ1-1	NA	TGTGCCAGCAGCCTGACAGTACGTGAAGCTTTCTTT	CASSLTVREAFF
few	TRBV4-1	TRBJ1-2	TRBD1	TGCGCCAGCAGCCAAGCGGACAGGGGCTATGGCTACACCTTC	CASSQADRGYGYTF
NA	TRBV6-1	TRBJ1-1	TRBD1	TGTGCCAGCAGTAGGGACAGCCTGAACACTGAAGCTTTCTTT	CASSRDSLNTEAFF
NA	TRBV4-3	TRBJ1-2	NA	TGCGCCAGCAGCCAAGCCCCCCGGGGGGTCGGCTATGGCTACACCTTC	CASSQAPRGVGYGYTF
NA	TRBV19	TRBJ2-1	NA	TGTGCCAGTAGTATACTGAGTCTTTCGCCAGGGAACTACAATGAGCAGTTCTTC	CASSILSLSPGNYNEQFF
NA	TRBV27	TRBJ1-2	TRBD1	TGTGCCAGCAGGTCGGACAGGGCCTACTATGGCTACACCTTC	CASRSDRAYYGYTF
once	TRBV30	TRBJ1-5	TRBD1	TGTGCCTGGAGTGTACGGGACAGGGCAGATCAGCCCCAGCATTTT	CAWSVRDRADQPQHF
once	TRBV5-1	TRBJ2-7	TRBD2	TGCGCCAGCAGTTGGGGCTGGAGCGGGGGGGCCGGGTCCTACGAGCAGTACTTC	CASSWGWSGGAGSYEQYF
NA	TRBV5-1	TRBJ2-3	TRBD2	TGCGCCAGCAGCTTGAGCGGGAGAGGCACAGATACGCAGTATTTT	CASSLSGRGTDTQYF
NA	TRBV28	TRBJ1-6	TRBD1	TGTGCCAGCAGTCCGGGGACAGCTAATTCACCCCTCCACTTT	CASSPGTANSPLHF
NA	TRBV7-2	TRBJ2-7	TRBD2	TGTGCCAGCAGCCAATCGGTTGGGGGGGGATCGTACGAGCAGTACTTC	CASSQSVGGGSYEQYF
NA	TRBV5-1	TRBJ2-7	NA	TGCGCCAGCAGCTTGGCCCCGACAGGCGAGTACGAGCAGTACTTC	CASSLAPTGEYEQYF
NA	TRBV28	TRBJ2-3	TRBD2	TGTGCCAGCAGTTCCTTACTAGCGGGGGGACCAGGTACGCAGTATTTT	CASSSLLAGGPGTQYF
NA	TRBV7-9	TRBJ2-7	TRBD1	TGTGCCAGCAGCTTAGGAAGGGACAGAATTTCCTACGAGCAGTACTTC	CASSLGRDRISYEQYF
once	TRBV28	TRBJ2-3	TRBD1	TGTGCCAGCAGCCCAGCCACAGGGGCTGGCACAGATACGCAGTATTTT	CASSPATGAGTDTQYF
NA	TRBV18	TRBJ1-3	NA	TGTGCCAGCTCACCTTTACCCCACGCGGGAAGTGGAAACACCATATATTTT	CASSPLPHAGSGNTIYF
NA	TRBV7-9	TRBJ2-1	NA	TGTTCCAGCAGCCCACCCGGGAGCCCTGGGGATGAGCAGTTCTTC	CSSSPPGSPGDEQFF
few	TRBV6-6	TRBJ1-1	NA	TGTGCCAGCAGTTACAACGGGTTACACACTGAAGCTTTCTTT	CASSYNGLHTEAFF
NA	TRBV29-1	TRBJ2-7	NA	TGCAGCGTTAGGGGTTCCTACGAGCAGTACTTC	CSVRGSYEQYF
NA	TRBV10-2	TRBJ2-1	TRBD2	TGCGCCAGCAGTGAGCCCCTGGCGGGGGGCGGAGACAATGAGCAGTTCTTC	CASSEPLAGGGDNEQFF
NA	TRBV7-6	TRBJ1-6	TRBD1	TGTGCCAGCAGCTCGGTGACAGGGCGAGTTGGGTCACCCCTCCACTTT	CASSSVTGRVGSPLHF
NA	TRBV28	TRBJ2-5	NA	TGTGCCAGCAGTTTAATCGGTCGGGGGGCCCTCCAAGAGACCCAGTACTTC	CASSLIGRGALQETQYF
once	TRBV29-1	TRBJ1-1	TRBD1	TGCAGCGTTGCACCGGGACAGGGTGAGGCTTTCTTT	CSVAPGQGEAFF
once	TRBV6-5	TRBJ1-2	NA	TGTGCCAGCGCCGGGAACTATGGCTACACCTTC	CASAGNYGYTF
NA	TRBV9	TRBJ2-3	NA	TGTGCCAGCAGTATGGGACTCGCAGATACGCAGTATTTT	CASSMGLADTQYF
NA	TRBV5-1	TRBJ2-1	TRBD2	TGCGCCAGCAGCCACGGCGGGACTAGCGGGGCCTACAATGAGCAGTTCTTC	CASSHGGTSGAYNEQFF
once	TRBV7-8	TRBJ1-4	NA	TGTGCCAGCAGCCCTCTTGGACAGCTTAATGAAAAACTGTTTTTT	CASSPLGQLNEKLFF
NA	TRBV5-6	TRBJ2-5	NA	TGTGCCAGCAGCTTGCATAGAGAAGAGACCCAGTACTTC	CASSLHREETQYF
NA	TRBV6-5	TRBJ1-1	NA	TGTGCCAGCAGTTACCCAGGGGCGAACACTGAAGCTTTCTTT	CASSYPGANTEAFF
NA	TRBV5-1	TRBJ1-1	TRBD1	TGCGCCAGCAGCCCGGACAGGGGGCGCCCCGTGAACACTGAAGCTTTCTTT	CASSPDRGRPVNTEAFF
NA	TRBV5-6	TRBJ2-5	NA	TGTGCCAGCAGCGCGGGGGAGACCCAGTACTTC	CASSAGETQYF
once	TRBV5-4	TRBJ2-3	NA	TGTGCCAGCAGCTTGGAGACTGCAGCACCCACAGATACGCAGTATTTT	CASSLETAAPTDTQYF
NA	TRBV28	TRBJ1-5	NA	TGTGCCAGCAGTTACAATACAGGGAATATGGGTCAGCCCCAGCATTTT	CASSYNTGNMGQPQHF
NA	TRBV9	TRBJ2-4	NA	TGTGCCAGCAGCGTAGAACTGGGGCCCAAAAACATTCAGTACTTC	CASSVELGPKNIQYF
NA	TRBV4-3	TRBJ2-2	NA	TGCGCCAGCAGCCAGGGGGCTGCTAACACCGGGGAGCTGTTTTTT	CASSQGAANTGELFF
NA	TRBV5-1	TRBJ2-2	NA	TGCGCCAGCAGCCCGGGCCTGGGACTTGACAGGAACACCGGGGAGCTGTTTTTT	CASSPGLGLDRNTGELFF
NA	TRBV7-6	TRBJ2-3	NA	TGTGCCAGCAGCCTCAGGGGGACTCGACCGGGAGATACGCAGTATTTT	CASSLRGTRPGDTQYF
once	TRBV10-3	TRBJ2-7	TRBD1	TGTGCCATCAGTGAGCCCGACAGGGGGAGATACGAGCAGTACTTC	CAISEPDRGRYEQYF
NA	TRBV6-4	TRBJ1-6	NA	TGTGCCAGCAGTGAAACGAGCTCCTATAATTCACCCCTCCACTTT	CASSETSSYNSPLHF
few	TRBV28	TRBJ1-1	NA	TGTGCCAGCAGTCAAAGGACATCCTGGGCTGAAGCTTTCTTT	CASSQRTSWAEAFF
NA	TRBV10-3	TRBJ2-1	NA	TGTGCCATCAGTGAAGGAGGCGGGGGCCCTAATGAGCAGTTCTTC	CAISEGGGGPNEQFF
few	TRBV5-1	TRBJ2-7	TRBD1	TGCGCCAGCAGCCGGGACAGTACCTACGAGCAGTACTTC	CASSRDSTYEQYF
NA	TRBV5-4	TRBJ2-5	TRBD2	TGTGCCAGCAGCTTGGGACTAGCGGGGATAAACCAAGAGACCCAGTACTTC	CASSLGLAGINQETQYF
NA	TRBV5-1	TRBJ2-7	TRBD2	TGCGCCAGCAGCCCAACGGGACTAGCCGCCTACGAGCAGTACTTC	CASSPTGLAAYEQYF
NA	TRBV19	TRBJ2-7	NA	TGTGCCAGTAGTCATCCAGGGGCCAGTACCTACGAGCAGTACTTC	CASSHPGASTYEQYF
NA	TRBV19	TRBJ1-2	NA	TGTGCCAGTAGTACCCCCGGCAGGTTGGATGGCTACACCTTC	CASSTPGRLDGYTF
NA	TRBV15	TRBJ1-6	NA	TGTGCCACCAGCAGGAAGGGGGAATCACCCCTCCACTTT	CATSRKGESPLHF
NA	TRBV28	TRBJ2-7	NA	TGTGCCAGCAGTCAGACTCAAAACGAGCAGTACTTC	CASSQTQNEQYF